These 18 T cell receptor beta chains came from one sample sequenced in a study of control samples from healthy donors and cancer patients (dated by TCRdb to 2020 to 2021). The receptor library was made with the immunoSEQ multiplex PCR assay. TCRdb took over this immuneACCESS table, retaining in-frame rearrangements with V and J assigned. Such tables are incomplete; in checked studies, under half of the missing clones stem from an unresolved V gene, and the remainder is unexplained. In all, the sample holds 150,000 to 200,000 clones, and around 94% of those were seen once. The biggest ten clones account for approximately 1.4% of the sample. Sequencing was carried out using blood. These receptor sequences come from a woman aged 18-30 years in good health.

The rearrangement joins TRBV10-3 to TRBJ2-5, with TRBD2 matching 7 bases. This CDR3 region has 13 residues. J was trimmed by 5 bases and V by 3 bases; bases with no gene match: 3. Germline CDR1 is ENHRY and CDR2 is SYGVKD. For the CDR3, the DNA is TGTGCCATCAGTGAAACGGGAGGCGAGACCCAGTACTTC. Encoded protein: CAISETGGETQYF.

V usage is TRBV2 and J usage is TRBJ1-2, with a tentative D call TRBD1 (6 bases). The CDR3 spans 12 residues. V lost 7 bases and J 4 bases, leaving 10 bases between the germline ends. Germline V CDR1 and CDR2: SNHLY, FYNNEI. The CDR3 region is CASKVTGYGYTF. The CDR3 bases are TGTGCCAGCAAAGTGACAGGCTATGGCTACACCTTC. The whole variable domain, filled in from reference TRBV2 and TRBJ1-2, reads EPEVTQTPSHQVTQMGQEVILRCVPISNHLYFYWYRQILGQKVEFLVSFYNNEISEKSEIFDDQFSVERPDGSNFTLKIRSTKLEDSAMYFCASKVTGYGYTFGSGTRLTVV.

Here the CDR3 reads CASSYPDRAQPPYTQYF. The CDR3 region has the DNA TGTGCCAGCAGCTACCCAGACAGGGCCCAGCCTCCATATACGCAGTATTTT. This sequence joins TRBV14 and TRBJ2-3; TRBD1 matches 7 bases. Germline CDR1 is SGHDN and CDR2 is FVKESK. After removal of 5 bases from V and 7 bases from J, the junction contained 18 bases not matched to a gene. This CDR3 is built from 17 residues.

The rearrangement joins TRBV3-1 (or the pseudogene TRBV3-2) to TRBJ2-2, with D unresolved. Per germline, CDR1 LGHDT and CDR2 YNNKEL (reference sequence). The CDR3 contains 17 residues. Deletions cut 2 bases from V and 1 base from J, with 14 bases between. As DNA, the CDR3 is TGTGCCAGCAGCCAAAGGACCGTCTCGGTGAACACCGGGGAGCTGTTTTTT. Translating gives CASSQRTVSVNTGELFF.

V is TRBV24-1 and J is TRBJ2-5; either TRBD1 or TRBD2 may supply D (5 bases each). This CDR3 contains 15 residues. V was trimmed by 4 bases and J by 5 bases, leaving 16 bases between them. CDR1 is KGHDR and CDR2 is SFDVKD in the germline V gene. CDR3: CATSDLGGGRETQYF. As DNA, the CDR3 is TGTGCCACCAGTGACTTAGGTGGGGGACGCGAGACCCAGTACTTC.

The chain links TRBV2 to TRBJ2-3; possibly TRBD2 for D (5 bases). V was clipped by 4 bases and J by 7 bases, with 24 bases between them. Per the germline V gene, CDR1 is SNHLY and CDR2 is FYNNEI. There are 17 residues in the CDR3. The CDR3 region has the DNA TGTGCCAGCAGTGGAGAGTTGAGAACACTAACGGGGAATACGCAGTATTTT. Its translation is CASSGELRTLTGNTQYF.

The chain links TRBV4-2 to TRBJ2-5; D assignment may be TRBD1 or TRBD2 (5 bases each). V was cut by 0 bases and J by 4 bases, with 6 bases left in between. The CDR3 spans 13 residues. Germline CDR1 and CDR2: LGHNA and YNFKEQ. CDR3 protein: CASSQDGGETQYF. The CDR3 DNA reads TGTGCCAGCAGCCAAGATGGGGGAGAGACCCAGTACTTC.

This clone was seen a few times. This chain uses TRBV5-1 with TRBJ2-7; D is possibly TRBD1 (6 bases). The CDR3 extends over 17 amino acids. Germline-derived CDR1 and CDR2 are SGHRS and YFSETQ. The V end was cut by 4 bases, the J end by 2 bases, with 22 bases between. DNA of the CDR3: TGCGCCAGCAGCCTACTCGTTGCCCGGGACACCACCTACGAGCAGTACTTC. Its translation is CASSLLVARDTTYEQYF.

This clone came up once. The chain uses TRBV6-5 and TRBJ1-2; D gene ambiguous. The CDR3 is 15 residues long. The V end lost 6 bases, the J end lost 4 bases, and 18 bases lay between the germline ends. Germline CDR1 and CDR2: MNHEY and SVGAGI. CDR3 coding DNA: TGTGCCAGCAGACGTAGCCGTACCACTATCTATGGCTACACCTTC. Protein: CASRRSRTTIYGYTF.

The CDR3, as DNA: TGTGCCAGCAGTTTTGGGGGGTACAGCAATCAGCCCCAGCATTTT. This gives the protein CASSFGGYSNQPQHF. The V call is TRBV28, the J call TRBJ1-5; TRBD1 is a possible D gene (5 bases). Germline CDR1 is MDHEN and CDR2 is SYDVKM. The CDR3 runs to 15 residues. Trimming took off 3 bases at V and 1 base at J, with 10 bases between the two ends.

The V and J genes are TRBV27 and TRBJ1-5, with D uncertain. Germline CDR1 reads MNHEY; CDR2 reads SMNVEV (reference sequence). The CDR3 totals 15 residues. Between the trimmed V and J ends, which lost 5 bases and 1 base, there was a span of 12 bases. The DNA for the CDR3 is TGTGCCAGCAGTCTCCGAGAGGGAAGCAATCAGCCCCAGCATTTT. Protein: CASSLREGSNQPQHF.

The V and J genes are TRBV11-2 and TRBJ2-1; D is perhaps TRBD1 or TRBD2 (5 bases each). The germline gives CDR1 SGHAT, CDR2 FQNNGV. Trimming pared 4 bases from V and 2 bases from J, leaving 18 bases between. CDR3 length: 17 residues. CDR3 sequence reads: CASSSLSGRNTYNEQFF. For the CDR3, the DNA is TGTGCCAGCAGCTCCCTCTCGGGGCGGAATACCTACAATGAGCAGTTCTTC. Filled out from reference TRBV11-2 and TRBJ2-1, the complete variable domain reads EAGVAQSPRYKIIEKRQSVAFWCNPISGHATLYWYQQILGQGPKLLIQFQNNGVVDDSQLPKDRFSAERLKGVDSTLKIQPAKLEDSAVYLCASSSLSGRNTYNEQFFGPGTRLTVL.

CDR3 sequence reads: CASSDPGRIYGYTF. The CDR3 nucleotides are TGTGCCAGCAGTGACCCGGGACGGATCTATGGCTACACCTTC. This chain joins TRBV6-6 and TRBJ1-2; D is possibly TRBD1 (5 bases). V was pared by 5 bases and J by 4 bases, with 14 bases between. The germline V gene encodes CDR1 MNHNY and CDR2 SVGAGI (reference sequence). This CDR3 contains 14 residues.

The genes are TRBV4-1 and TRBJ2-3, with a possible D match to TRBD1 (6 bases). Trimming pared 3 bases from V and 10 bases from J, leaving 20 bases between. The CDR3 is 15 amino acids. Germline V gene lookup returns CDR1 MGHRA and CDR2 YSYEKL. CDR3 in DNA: TGCGCCAGCAGCCAGCCGACAGGAAACTCTCTTGCGCAGTATTTT. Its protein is CASSQPTGNSLAQYF.

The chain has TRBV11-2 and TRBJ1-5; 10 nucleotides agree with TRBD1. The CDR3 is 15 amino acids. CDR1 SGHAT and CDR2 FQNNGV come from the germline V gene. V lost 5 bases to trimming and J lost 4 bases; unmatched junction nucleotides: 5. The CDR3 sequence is CASSAGTGANQPQHF. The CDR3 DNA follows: TGTGCCAGCAGCGCCGGGACAGGGGCGAATCAGCCCCAGCATTTT.

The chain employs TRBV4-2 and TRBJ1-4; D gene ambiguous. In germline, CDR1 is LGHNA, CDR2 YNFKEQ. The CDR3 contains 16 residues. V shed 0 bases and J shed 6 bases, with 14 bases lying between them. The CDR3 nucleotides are TGTGCCAGCAGCCAAGATCTGGGGTTCTCCCATGAAAAACTGTTTTTT. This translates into CASSQDLGFSHEKLFF.

CDR3 amino acids: CASSARAPYGYTF. The CDR3 nucleotides are TGTGCCAGCAGCGCGCGGGCCCCCTATGGCTACACCTTC. The rearrangement joins TRBV6-5 to TRBJ1-2; D call uncertain. V dropped 6 bases and J dropped 4 bases, with 12 bases sitting between them. Germline assignment: CDR1 MNHEY and CDR2 SVGAGI. CDR3 length: 13 amino acids.

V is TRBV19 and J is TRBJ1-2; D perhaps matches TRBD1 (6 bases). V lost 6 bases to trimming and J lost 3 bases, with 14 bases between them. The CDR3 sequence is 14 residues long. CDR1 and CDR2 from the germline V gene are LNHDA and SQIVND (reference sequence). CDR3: CASRSLQGHYGYTF. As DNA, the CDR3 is TGTGCCAGTAGGTCATTACAGGGTCACTATGGCTACACCTTC.